These T cell receptor beta chains were read from a single sample in a study of T cell repertoires in cytomegalovirus infection. TCRdb re-derived calls from the reads in MiXCR, one entry per CDR3 protein. The sample has some 600,000 distinct CDR3 sequences; 20% to 25% are singletons. The sample consisted of CD8+ T cells from PBMCs. These receptors were taken from a human donor in good health (CMV status not recorded). Some clones in this sample may be carry-over from other donors' samples. Each CDR3 is given with its conserved first and last residue. The D gene is left open where the match is weak. Size tells how often a clone was seen (once, few, many) or the class of an expanded clone, and some rows leave it out.

TRBJ2-7,.,.,TRBV7-6,14,TGTGCCAGCGCTGCCCGGGGGACGGACTACGAGCAGTACTTC,CASAARGTDYEQYF
TRBJ1-1,.,.,TRBV20-1,13,TGCAGTGCTAGGACTGGGGGGGGCACTGAAGCTTTCTTT,CSARTGGGTEAFF
TRBJ1-1,TRBD1,few,TRBV7-9,15,TGTGCCAGCAGCTTAGCGCAGGGACAGGACACTGAAGCTTTCTTT,CASSLAQGQDTEAFF
TRBJ2-7,.,few,TRBV20-1,12,TGCAGTGCAAAGGGACCCTACTACGAGCAGTACTTC,CSAKGPYYEQYF
TRBJ1-2,TRBD1,.,TRBV20-1,11,TGCAGTGCTCCGACAGGGATCGGCTACACCTTC,CSAPTGIGYTF
TRBJ2-2,.,few,TRBV10-3,13,TGTGCCATCGGCGGAGGTAGTGGCGGGGAGCTGTTTTTT,CAIGGGSGGELFF
TRBJ2-1,TRBD2,.,TRBV9,18,TGTGCCAGCAGCGAAACTAGCGGGGGGCTTAGCTCCTACAATGAGCAGTTCTTC,CASSETSGGLSSYNEQFF
TRBJ2-2,TRBD1,many,TRBV7-8,13,TGTGCCAGCAGCGACAGGGTCACCGGGGAGCTGTTTTTT,CASSDRVTGELFF
TRBJ2-2,TRBD2,.,TRBV6-2/TRBV6-3,17,TGTGCCAGCAGTTACACGACTAGCGGGCCCAACACCGGGGAGCTGTTTTTT,CASSYTTSGPNTGELFF
TRBJ2-5,.,.,TRBV24-1,14,TGTGCCACCAGCCCTTCCGGGACACTCGAGACCCAGTACTTC,CATSPSGTLETQYF
TRBJ2-3,.,few,TRBV6-5,16,TGTGCCAGCAGCCCCGACCTAGCGCTACACACAGATACGCAGTATTTT,CASSPDLALHTDTQYF
TRBJ1-5,.,.,TRBV28,14,TGTGCCAGCAGGACAAAGTATAGCAATCAGCCCCAGCATTTT,CASRTKYSNQPQHF
TRBJ1-2,TRBD1,few,TRBV14,13,TGTGCCAGCAGCCAAGAGGACAGGGTTGGCTACACCTTC,CASSQEDRVGYTF
TRBJ2-5,.,.,TRBV7-6,14,TGTGCCAGCAGCTTAGCTGAACAGAAAGAGACCCAGTACTTC,CASSLAEQKETQYF
TRBJ2-7,.,.,TRBV25-1,15,TGTGCCAGCAGTGAATCGGAGTTTGTGTCCTACGAGCAGTACTTC,CASSESEFVSYEQYF
TRBJ2-5,.,many,TRBV7-9,11,TGTGCCAGCAGCTTAGAGAAGACCCAGTACTTC,CASSLEKTQYF
TRBJ2-1,.,many,TRBV7-9,14,TGTGCCAGCAGCCAGAGGCAGGGCTACAATGAGCAGTTCTTC,CASSQRQGYNEQFF
TRBJ2-5,TRBD1,few,TRBV7-7,17,TGTGCTAGCAGCTTGGCCTCGACAGGGACGGCTCAAGAGACCCAGTACTTC,CASSLASTGTAQETQYF
TRBJ1-5,.,.,TRBV27,14,TGTGCCAGCATGAGGGCAGGAATCAATCAGCCCCAGCATTTT,CASMRAGINQPQHF
TRBJ2-5,.,few,TRBV14,12,TGTGCCAGCAGCCAGAGCGGAGGGACCCAGTACTTC,CASSQSGGTQYF
TRBJ2-7,TRBD1,.,TRBV7-9,14,TGTGCCAACAGCTCCGAGACAGGGACCTACGAGCAGTACTTC,CANSSETGTYEQYF
TRBJ2-1,.,few,TRBV7-9,15,TGTGCCAGCAGCTCCCCGGATTACCCTTACAATGAGCAGTTCTTC,CASSSPDYPYNEQFF
TRBJ2-5,.,.,TRBV13,15,TGTGCCAGCAGCACTAGGGACCTTTTTTCAGAGACCCAGTACTTC,CASSTRDLFSETQYF
TRBJ1-6,.,many,TRBV7-2,15,TGTGCCAGCAGCTTTCCTGAAGGGCTGAACTCACCCCTCCACTTT,CASSFPEGLNSPLHF
TRBJ2-1,.,.,TRBV2,14,TGTGCCAGCACGCCCGGGCAGGCCTACAATGAGCAGTTCTTC,CASTPGQAYNEQFF
TRBJ1-5,TRBD1,few,TRBV12-3/TRBV12-4,14,TGTGCCAGCAGCCCAACAGGGGTGGGTCAGCCCCAGCATTTT,CASSPTGVGQPQHF
TRBJ2-1,TRBD1,few,TRBV24-1,15,TGTGCCACCAGTGATTGGGACAGGCTCGGCGATGAGCAGTTCTTC,CATSDWDRLGDEQFF
TRBJ1-1,.,.,TRBV6-1,14,TGTGCCAGCAGTGATCCAGTTATCGACACTGAAGCTTTCTTT,CASSDPVIDTEAFF
TRBJ2-5,.,.,TRBV7-2,17,TGTGCCAGCAGCTCACTCCCTGCCCAGGGGGGGGAAGAGACCCAGTACTTC,CASSSLPAQGGEETQYF
TRBJ1-2,TRBD1,few,TRBV29-1,17,TGCAGCGATTTCGGGTCGGACAGGGACCAATATACCTATGGCTACACCTTC,CSDFGSDRDQYTYGYTF
TRBJ2-7,.,.,TRBV2,13,TGTGCCAGCATCGTAGGACAGTCCTACGAGCAGTACTTC,CASIVGQSYEQYF
TRBJ1-4,.,many,TRBV11-2,14,TGTGCCAGCAGCAGGAGTGCAACTAATGAAAAACTGTTTTTT,CASSRSATNEKLFF
TRBJ1-1,.,many,TRBV7-2,15,TGTGCCAGCAGCCTACATCCGGGACGGTGGGGCGAAGCTTTCTTT,CASSLHPGRWGEAFF
TRBJ1-1,.,many,TRBV7-2,15,TGTGCCAGCAGCTTAAAGTGGCAGGGGAACACTGAAGCTTTCTTT,CASSLKWQGNTEAFF
TRBJ2-4,TRBD2,.,TRBV6-2/TRBV6-3,11,TGTGCCAGCAGTTACTCGCGGGAGGCTTACTTC,CASSYSREAYF
TRBJ2-7,.,few,TRBV7-6,13,TGTGCCAGCAGTAGGGGGGAATACTACGAGCAGTACTTC,CASSRGEYYEQYF
TRBJ2-5,.,many,TRBV6-1,13,TGTGCCATCAGGGCGATGGACCAAGAGACCCAGTACTTC,CAIRAMDQETQYF
TRBJ2-1,TRBD2,few,TRBV20-1,16,TGCAGTGCTGGAGGGGGGGCGGGGGGGAAGGGGAATGAGCAGTTCTTC,CSAGGGAGGKGNEQFF
TRBJ2-7,.,.,TRBV19,12,TGTGCCAGTAGTGTCCGTGACTACGAGCAGTACTTC,CASSVRDYEQYF
TRBJ2-3,.,many,TRBV28,14,TGTGCCAGCAACAACCGGGACCACACAGATACGCAGTATTTT,CASNNRDHTDTQYF
TRBJ1-1,.,many,TRBV7-3,16,TGTGCCAGCAGCTTACTCCCAGGGGCCACGAACACTGAAGCTTTCTTT,CASSLLPGATNTEAFF
TRBJ2-5,TRBD1,few,TRBV7-1,15,TGTGCCAGCAGCCCGTCGGTGCCAGGGGGAGAGACCCAGTACTTC,CASSPSVPGGETQYF
TRBJ2-1,.,few,TRBV9,13,TGTGCCAGCAGCGCCTATGCATACAATGAGCAGTTCTTC,CASSAYAYNEQFF
TRBJ1-2,.,few,TRBV19,13,TGTGCCAGTAGTCCGGGCAGCATCGGATTCGACACCTTC,CASSPGSIGFDTF
TRBJ2-3,.,many,TRBV7-2,16,TGTGCCAGCAGCCTCAGTCCAGGGTACTACACAGATACGCAGTATTTT,CASSLSPGYYTDTQYF
TRBJ1-4,.,.,TRBV2,16,TGTGCCAGCAGTGAAGCGCTTCTAGGCCGTGGTGAAAAACTGTTTTTT,CASSEALLGRGEKLFF
TRBJ2-3,.,many,TRBV6-5,14,TGTGCCAGCAGTTACCGGGACAGCACAGATACGCAGTATTTT,CASSYRDSTDTQYF
TRBJ2-1,TRBD2,.,TRBV28,16,TGTGCCAGCAGTCCTACATCTAGCGGCTCCTACAATGAGCAGTTCTTC,CASSPTSSGSYNEQFF
TRBJ2-1,TRBD2,many,TRBV7-2,19,TGTGCCAGCAGCCTTCGGACTAGCGGGGGGGCCGGGTTTCTCGATGAGCAGTTCTTC,CASSLRTSGGAGFLDEQFF
TRBJ2-5,.,.,TRBV28,14,TGTGCCAGCAGTAAGGACGGAACTCTGGAGACCCAGTACTTC,CASSKDGTLETQYF
TRBJ1-5,.,.,TRBV20-1,17,TGCAGTGCCGCAGCGGGGAGGGCGGTTGGTTATGGTCAGCCCCAGCATTTT,CSAAAGRAVGYGQPQHF
TRBJ2-1,.,many,TRBV14,13,TGTGCCAGCAGCCAAGTCTCCTACAATGAGCAGTTCTTC,CASSQVSYNEQFF